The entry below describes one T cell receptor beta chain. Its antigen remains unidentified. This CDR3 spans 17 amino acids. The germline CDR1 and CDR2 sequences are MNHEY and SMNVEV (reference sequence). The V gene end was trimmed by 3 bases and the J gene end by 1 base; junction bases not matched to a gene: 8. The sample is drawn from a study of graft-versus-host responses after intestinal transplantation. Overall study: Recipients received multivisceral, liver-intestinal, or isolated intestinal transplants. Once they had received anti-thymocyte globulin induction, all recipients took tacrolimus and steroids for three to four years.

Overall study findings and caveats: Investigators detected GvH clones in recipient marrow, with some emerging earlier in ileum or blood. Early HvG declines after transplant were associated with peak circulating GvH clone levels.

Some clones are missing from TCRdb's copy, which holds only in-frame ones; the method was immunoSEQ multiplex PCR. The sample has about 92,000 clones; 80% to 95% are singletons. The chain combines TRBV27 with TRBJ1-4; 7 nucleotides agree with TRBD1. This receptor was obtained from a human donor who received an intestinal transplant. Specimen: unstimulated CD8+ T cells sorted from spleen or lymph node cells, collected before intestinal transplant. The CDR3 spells CASSLRGLGGTNEKLFF. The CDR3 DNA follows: TGTGCCAGCAGTTTGAGGGGGCTCGGGGGAACTAATGAAAAACTGTTTTTT.